This T cell receptor beta chain emerged from a study of blood T cell repertoires in COVID-19. As for the study in general: COVID-19 samples from acute and convalescent phases originated in the United States, Italy and Spain. In each case, the material was cDNA or gDNA derived from T cells, B-cell-depleted T cells, or PBMCs.

Profiled with immunoSEQ multiplex PCR; TCRdb holds only in-frame clones, not every one. The profile shows around 340,000 clones, approximately 83% of them singletons. All enrollees were about 18 to 100 years old and from some 24 US areas. This CDR3 spans 14 amino acids. Germline assignment: CDR1 KGHDR and CDR2 SFDVKD. V lost 5 bases to trimming and J lost 8 bases; unmatched junction nucleotides: 7. This rearrangement joins TRBV24-1 to TRBJ1-2; 10 bases fit TRBD1. The source of this sequence is a woman aged 40 to 50 with acute COVID-19. Sequencing was done on a sample of PBMCs or T cells enriched from blood (not recorded which). The CDR3 here is CATSGPGQGQGYTF. Here the CDR3 DNA reads TGTGCCACCAGTGGACCGGGACAGGGGCAAGGCTACACCTTC.